Presented here are 25 T cell receptor beta chains from one specimen sequenced in a study of T cell responses to AZD1222 COVID-19 vaccine. Libraries were prepared by immunoSEQ multiplex PCR; TCRdb keeps only in-frame clonotypes and omits some of them. Altogether 180,000 or so clones are present, 90% to 95% being singletons, with the ten largest covering 1.7%. The specimen was peripheral blood, collected 28 days after the second AZD1222 dose. The source is an adult who received the AZD1222 COVID-19 vaccine.

The J gene is TRBJ1-1, the V gene TRBV11-3; a possible D gene is TRBD1 (5 bases). Per germline, CDR1 SGHNT and CDR2 YENEEA. The ends were cut back, 5 bases at V and 0 bases at J, with 10 bases in the middle. The CDR3 is made up of 14 amino acids. Here the CDR3 DNA reads TGTGCCAGCAGCCTACGGGGGGTGAACACTGAAGCTTTCTTT. As protein: CASSLRGVNTEAFF.

V and J are TRBV21-1 and TRBJ2-7; the table's D gene call, TRBD2, was not cross checked with the DNA. TRBV21-1 is labeled a pseudogene. This CDR3 is built from 16 residues. The DNA for the CDR3 is TGTGCCAGCAGCAAAAATAGCGGGAGTGGGGGGAACGAGCAGTACTTC. Amino acids: CASSKNSGSGGNEQYF.

The rearrangement uses TRBV25-1 and TRBJ1-2; D not certain. The CDR3 sequence is 11 residues long. The germline V gene encodes CDR1 MGHDK and CDR2 SYGVNS. Trimming shortened V by 3 bases and J by 5 bases, and 4 bases separated the two germline ends. CDR3: CASSEEYGYTF. The CDR3 coding sequence is TGTGCCAGCAGTGAGGAGTATGGCTACACCTTC.

The chain uses TRBV15 and TRBJ2-3; 15 bases are shared with TRBD2. Germline V lookup: CDR1 LNHNV, CDR2 YYDKDF (reference sequence). CDR3 length: 18 residues. Unmatched junction bases numbered 11, after V lost 5 bases and J lost 5 bases. CDR3 sequence reads: CATSRGTSGRRAGDTQYF. In DNA form, the CDR3 reads TGTGCCACCAGCCGAGGGACTAGCGGGAGGCGAGCCGGAGATACGCAGTATTTT.

The chain carries TRBV4-3 and TRBJ2-3; D is undetermined. There are 14 residues in the CDR3. Trimming took off 1 base at V and 1 base at J, with 6 bases between the two ends. The germline CDR1 and CDR2 sequences are LGHNA and YSLEER. The CDR3 loop is CASSQALGTDTQYF. The CDR3 DNA is TGCGCCAGCAGCCAAGCGCTAGGCACAGATACGCAGTATTTT.

CDR3 DNA: TGTGCCAGCAGTAGCCCGGGATCCCCCAAAAACATTCAGTACTTC. This codes for CASSSPGSPKNIQYF. The chain employs TRBV6-2 or TRBV6-3 and TRBJ2-4; tentative D call: TRBD2 (5 bases). Germline CDR1 and CDR2: MNHEY and SVGEGT. V gave up 5 bases and J gave up 2 bases, with 13 bases separating them. The CDR3 covers 15 residues.

The V gene is TRBV7-8, the J gene TRBJ1-2, with a tentative D call TRBD1 (5 bases). The CDR3 runs to 16 residues. Between the trimmed V and J ends, which lost 0 bases and 5 bases, there was a span of 16 bases. Per germline, CDR1 SGHVS and CDR2 FQNEAQ. Here the CDR3 DNA reads TGTGCCAGCAGCTTAGCCAGGGACGGCCTCGGGTATGGCTACACCTTC. Translated: CASSLARDGLGYGYTF.

The rearrangement joins TRBV6-1 to TRBJ2-4; D not certain. Per the germline V gene, CDR1 is MNHNS and CDR2 is SASEGT. With 3 bases removed from V and 3 bases from J, the gap between germline ends came to 6 bases. This CDR3 comprises 13 residues. The CDR3 sequence: CASSEGFKNIQYF. In DNA, the CDR3 is TGTGCCAGCAGTGAGGGATTCAAAAACATTCAGTACTTC.

The V call is TRBV4-1, the J call TRBJ1-4, with 7 bases identical to TRBD1. Per germline, CDR1 MGHRA and CDR2 YSYEKL. The V gene end was trimmed by 1 base and the J gene end by 4 bases; junction bases not matched to a gene: 6. The CDR3 spans 16 residues. DNA of the CDR3: TGCGCCAGCAGCCAAGTAGCAGGGACAGATAATGAAAAACTGTTTTTT. Its protein is CASSQVAGTDNEKLFF.

This chain's CDR3 is CASSERGTGGKLFF. The DNA for the CDR3 is TGTGCCAGCAGTGAACGTGGGACAGGCGGGAAACTGTTTTTT. This chain links TRBV6-1 with TRBJ1-4, with 8 bases aligning to TRBD1. J was trimmed by 11 bases and V by 2 bases; bases with no gene match: 7. The germline CDR1 and CDR2 sequences are MNHNS and SASEGT. This CDR3 region has 14 residues.

V and J are TRBV18 and TRBJ2-5, with 11 bases aligning to TRBD2. The V gene's germline CDR1 is KGHSH and CDR2 LQKENI. This CDR3 has 15 residues. Trimming took 6 bases from V and 5 from J; bases not matched to a gene: 8. The CDR3 spells CASSLLAGVSETQYF. The CDR3 nucleotides are TGTGCCAGCTCCCTACTAGCGGGAGTATCCGAGACCCAGTACTTC.

The chain has TRBV7-2 and TRBJ2-3; 8 positions match TRBD2. Per the germline V gene, CDR1 is SGHTA and CDR2 is FQGNSA. The CDR3 loop spans 16 amino acids. The junction had 12 bases not matched to a gene; V was cut back by 3 bases and J by 7 bases. The CDR3 coding sequence is TGTGCCAGCAGCTTGGGGACTAGGCCCCGGAGGTATACGCAGTATTTT. It encodes CASSLGTRPRRYTQYF.

This clone was picked up one time. The chain joins TRBV2 to TRBJ1-5; D unclear. Between the trimmed V and J ends, which lost 6 bases and 4 bases, there was a span of 16 bases. Germline CDR1 is SNHLY and CDR2 is FYNNEI. The CDR3 covers 15 residues. In DNA, the CDR3 is TGTGCCAGCAGCCGAGTTTTTTCGGGTAATCAGCCCCAGCATTTT. This gives the protein CASSRVFSGNQPQHF. The variable domain in full, completed from reference TRBV2 and TRBJ1-5, reads EPEVTQTPSHQVTQMGQEVILRCVPISNHLYFYWYRQILGQKVEFLVSFYNNEISEKSEIFDDQFSVERPDGSNFTLKIRSTKLEDSAMYFCASSRVFSGNQPQHFGDGTRLSIL.

The V and J genes are TRBV5-1 and TRBJ2-5, with 9 bases matching TRBD1. The CDR3 runs 17 residues. Trimming cost V 3 bases and J 5 bases; bases outside gene matches: 14. Germline CDR1 is SGHRS and CDR2 is YFSETQ. The CDR3 region is CASSWGTGPVRGETQYF. CDR3 nucleotide sequence: TGCGCCAGCAGCTGGGGGACAGGGCCAGTTCGCGGGGAGACCCAGTACTTC.

CDR3 amino acids: CASSLGPFTGELFF. The CDR3 nucleotides are TGCGCCAGCAGCTTGGGACCCTTCACCGGGGAGCTGTTTTTT. V and J are TRBV5-1 and TRBJ2-2, with no clear D. V was shortened by 0 bases and J by 4 bases, with 7 bases between the two germline ends. The CDR3 is made up of 14 amino acids. Germline V CDR1 and CDR2: SGHRS, YFSETQ.

V is TRBV5-1 and J is TRBJ2-1; 9 bases match TRBD1. The trim removed 7 bases at V and 7 bases at J, leaving 6 bases unmatched. The V gene's germline CDR1 is SGHRS and CDR2 YFSETQ. The CDR3 has 13 residues. The CDR3 DNA sequence: TGCGCCAGCTCGGACAGGGGTACGAATGAGCAGTTCTTC. It codes for CASSDRGTNEQFF.

The rearrangement uses TRBV4-1 and TRBJ1-3; 8 bases are shared with TRBD1. Trimming removed 4 bases from V and 0 bases from J; junction bases left unmatched: 5. The CDR3 sequence is 16 residues long. Germline loops: CDR1 MGHRA, CDR2 YSYEKL. The CDR3 reads CASSRGQGSSGNTIYF. As DNA, the CDR3 is TGCGCCAGCAGCCGCGGACAGGGTTCCTCTGGAAACACCATATATTTT.

A few counts support this clone. The chain carries TRBV6-4 and TRBJ2-3; TRBD1 matches 8 bases. Germline-derived CDR1 and CDR2 are MRHNA and SNTAGT. With V trimmed by 6 bases and J by 4 bases, 9 bases remained unmatched. The CDR3 loop spans 15 amino acids. The CDR3 reads CASSPSGGDSDTQYF. For the CDR3, the DNA is TGTGCCAGCAGCCCTTCAGGGGGCGATTCAGATACGCAGTATTTT.

This clone showed up just a few times. The chain uses TRBV7-6 and TRBJ2-2; D is tentatively TRBD1 or TRBD2 (5 bases each). Germline CDR1 reads SGHVS; CDR2 reads FNYEAQ. There are 16 residues in the CDR3. The V gene lost 0 bases and the J gene lost 7 bases, with 15 bases spanning the gap. This CDR3 reads CASSLAAGTPGGELFF. The CDR3 DNA reads TGTGCCAGCAGCTTAGCCGCCGGGACCCCTGGCGGGGAGCTGTTTTTT.

The rearrangement links TRBV29-1 to TRBJ2-1; 8 bases are shared with TRBD2. V lost 2 bases to trimming and J lost 2 bases; unmatched junction nucleotides: 5. Germline lookup yields CDR1 SQVTM and CDR2 ANQGSEA. The CDR3 contains 15 residues. CDR3 residues: CSVELAGRTYNEQFF. CDR3 nucleotides: TGCAGCGTTGAATTAGCGGGAAGAACCTACAATGAGCAGTTCTTC.

The chain joins TRBV27 to TRBJ2-7; D gene ambiguous. With 0 bases removed from V and 6 bases from J, the gap between germline ends came to 6 bases. The V gene's germline CDR1 is MNHEY and CDR2 SMNVEV (reference sequence). The CDR3 extends over 12 amino acids. CDR3 in amino acids: CASSLSGFEQYF. As DNA, the CDR3 is TGTGCCAGCAGTTTATCGGGATTCGAGCAGTACTTC.

This rearrangement joins TRBV19 to TRBJ1-5; D uncertain. The V end lost 4 bases, the J end lost 3 bases, and 13 bases lay between the germline ends. Looked up from germline, CDR1 is LNHDA and CDR2 is SQIVND (reference sequence). The CDR3 extends over 15 amino acids. The CDR3 sequence: CASSRVSGPNQPQHF. The CDR3 nucleotides read TGTGCCAGTAGTAGAGTGTCAGGACCCAATCAGCCCCAGCATTTT.

The rearrangement joins TRBV5-1 to TRBJ1-1; D remains unclear. Trimming removed 0 bases at V and 6 bases at J, with 9 bases between. Germline CDR1 reads SGHRS; CDR2 reads YFSETQ. The CDR3 consists of 13 residues. This CDR3 is CASSLVGSSEAFF. The CDR3 DNA reads TGCGCCAGCAGCTTGGTCGGAAGCTCTGAAGCTTTCTTT.

V is TRBV7-9 and J is TRBJ1-2; D call uncertain. The CDR3 runs to 13 residues. With 1 base removed from V and 3 bases from J, the gap between germline ends came to 6 bases. In germline, CDR1 is SEHNR, CDR2 FQNEAQ (reference sequence). The CDR3 here is CASSLGPYYGYTF. In nucleotides, the CDR3 is TGTGCCAGCAGCTTAGGTCCTTACTATGGCTACACCTTC.

This clone was observed a few times. The V call is TRBV5-1, the J call TRBJ1-4; D possibly corresponds to TRBD1 (5 bases). The CDR3 spans 16 residues. Per germline, CDR1 SGHRS and CDR2 YFSETQ. Trimming shortened V by 0 bases and J by 4 bases, and 13 bases separated the two germline ends. The chain's CDR3 is CASSLVLGAVNEKLFF. The CDR3 DNA sequence: TGCGCCAGCAGCTTGGTTTTAGGGGCGGTTAATGAAAAACTGTTTTTT.